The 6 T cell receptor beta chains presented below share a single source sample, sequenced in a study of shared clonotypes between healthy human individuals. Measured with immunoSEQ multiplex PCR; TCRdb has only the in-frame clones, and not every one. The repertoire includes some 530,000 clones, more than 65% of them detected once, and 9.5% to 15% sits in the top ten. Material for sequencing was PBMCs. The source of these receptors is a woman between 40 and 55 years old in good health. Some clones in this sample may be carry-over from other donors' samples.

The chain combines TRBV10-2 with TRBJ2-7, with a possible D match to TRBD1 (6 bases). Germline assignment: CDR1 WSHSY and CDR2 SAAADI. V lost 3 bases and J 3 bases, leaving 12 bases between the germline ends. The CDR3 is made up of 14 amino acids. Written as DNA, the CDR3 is TGCGCCAGCAGTGAAGGACGGACAGACTACGAGCAGTACTTC. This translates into CASSEGRTDYEQYF.

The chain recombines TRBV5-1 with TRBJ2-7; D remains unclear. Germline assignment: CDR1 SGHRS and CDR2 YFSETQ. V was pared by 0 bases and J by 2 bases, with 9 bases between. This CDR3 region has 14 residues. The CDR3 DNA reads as TGCGCCAGCAGCTTGGAGGGTCCCGCCTACGAGCAGTACTTC. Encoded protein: CASSLEGPAYEQYF.

The CDR3 DNA reads TGCGCCAGCAGCTTCACTAGCGGGAGGTTTCCCTACGAGCAGTACTTC. It specifies CASSFTSGRFPYEQYF. V and J are TRBV5-1 and TRBJ2-7; 12 positions match TRBD2. This CDR3 is 16 amino acids long. V dropped 2 bases and J dropped 2; count of bases not matched to a gene: 5. CDR1 SGHRS and CDR2 YFSETQ come from the germline V gene. The whole variable domain, filled in from reference TRBV5-1 and TRBJ2-7, reads KAGVTQTPRYLIKTRGQQVTLSCSPISGHRSVSWYQQTPGQGLQFLFEYFSETQRNKGNFPGRFSGRQFSNSRSEMNVSTLELGDSALYLCASSFTSGRFPYEQYFGPGTRLTVT.

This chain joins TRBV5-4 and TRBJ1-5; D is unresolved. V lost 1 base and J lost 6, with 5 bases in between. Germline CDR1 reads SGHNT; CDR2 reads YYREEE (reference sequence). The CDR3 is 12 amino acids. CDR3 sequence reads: CASSLLGQPQHF. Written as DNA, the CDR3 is TGTGCCAGCAGCTTGTTGGGTCAGCCCCAGCATTTT.

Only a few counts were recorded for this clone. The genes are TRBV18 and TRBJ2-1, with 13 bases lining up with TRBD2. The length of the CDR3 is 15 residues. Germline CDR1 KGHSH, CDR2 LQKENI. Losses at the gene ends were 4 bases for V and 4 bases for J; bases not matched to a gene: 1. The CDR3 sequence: CASSLGLAGYNEQFF. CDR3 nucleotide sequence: TGTGCCAGCTCACTGGGACTAGCGGGGTACAATGAGCAGTTCTTC.

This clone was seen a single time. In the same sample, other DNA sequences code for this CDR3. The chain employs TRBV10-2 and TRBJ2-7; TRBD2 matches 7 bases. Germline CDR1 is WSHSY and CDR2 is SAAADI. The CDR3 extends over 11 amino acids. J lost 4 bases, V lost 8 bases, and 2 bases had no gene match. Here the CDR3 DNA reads TGCGCCAGCGGGGGGGGGTACGAGCAGTACTTC. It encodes CASGGGYEQYF.